This T cell receptor (beta chain) is from a study of blood T cells in healthy people across ages. The germline gives CDR1 SGDLS, CDR2 YYNGEE. The ends lost 3 bases at V and 4 bases at J; junction bases unmatched: 6. This CDR3 comprises 14 residues. Sample-barcoded 5' priming and a J-beta primer mix drove a second PCR of about 6 to 12 cycles. Each CDR3 protein gets one entry after TCRdb re-called the 5' RACE reads with MiXCR. The sample has 650,000 to 700,000 distinct CDR3 sequences, more than 45% seen once. Study conclusions and caveats: Higher naive T cell percentage went strongly together with higher TCR beta diversity. Diversity of TCR beta per million T cells declined in a roughly linear way with age.

About this clonotype: The antigen is undetermined.

V usage is TRBV9 and J usage is TRBJ1-2, with 7 bases aligning to TRBD1. Material: blood. The receptor comes from a woman of 80 years or more in good health. The CDR3 DNA reads as TGTGCCAGCAGCGCAACAGGGGCCCTCTATGGCTACACCTTC. Its translation: CASSATGALYGYTF.